This is a list of T cell receptor beta chains from one sample in a study of identical twins. Each CDR3 protein gets one entry after TCRdb re-called the 5' RACE reads with MiXCR. The top ten clones hold over 2% of a sample with 280,000 or so distinct CDR3 sequences, under 9% of them seen once. The sample was also linked to a second study, of yellow fever vaccine responses in identical twins.

The sequenced material came from memory (CD45RO+) T cells sorted from blood. Receptors originate from a woman aged 18-29 years in good health. CDR3s include the opening cysteine and the closing phenylalanine or tryptophan. Fields, in order: V gene, clone size, D gene, J gene, CDR3 protein, CDR3 DNA. D genes are given only for firm matches. Size is omitted from some rows. Given values are once, few, many or a class for expanded clones.

V gene: TRBV6-2/TRBV6-3; clone size: many; D gene: -; J gene: TRBJ2-1; CDR3 protein: CASSSLQGIYNEQFF; CDR3 DNA: TGTGCCAGCAGCTCCCTTCAGGGGATTTACAATGAGCAGTTCTTC
V gene: TRBV7-6; clone size: many; D gene: TRBD2; J gene: TRBJ2-1; CDR3 protein: CASSLLAGGYNEQFF; CDR3 DNA: TGTGCCAGCAGTTTGCTAGCGGGAGGGTACAATGAGCAGTTCTTC
V gene: TRBV7-8; clone size: -; D gene: -; J gene: TRBJ1-5; CDR3 protein: CASSLLEGFNQPQHF; CDR3 DNA: TGTGCCAGCAGCTTATTGGAGGGGTTCAATCAGCCCCAGCATTTT
V gene: TRBV27; clone size: -; D gene: TRBD2; J gene: TRBJ2-3; CDR3 protein: CASSSLSRGLAGVKLGTDTQYF; CDR3 DNA: TGTGCCAGCAGTTCCCTTTCGAGAGGACTAGCGGGAGTGAAGTTAGGCACAGATACGCAGTATTTT
V gene: TRBV7-9; clone size: few; D gene: -; J gene: TRBJ1-2; CDR3 protein: CASSLSNRFNYGYTF; CDR3 DNA: TGTGCCAGCAGCCTATCAAACCGGTTTAACTATGGCTACACCTTC
V gene: TRBV28; clone size: many; D gene: TRBD2; J gene: TRBJ2-1; CDR3 protein: CASSSIAVGRAYNEQFF; CDR3 DNA: TGTGCCAGCAGTTCAATAGCTGTCGGGAGGGCCTACAATGAGCAGTTCTTC
V gene: TRBV5-5; clone size: few; D gene: TRBD1; J gene: TRBJ1-4; CDR3 protein: CASSKDGTGTLEELFF; CDR3 DNA: TGTGCCAGCAGCAAGGACGGGACAGGGACCCTTGAGGAACTGTTTTTT
V gene: TRBV5-6; clone size: many; D gene: TRBD2; J gene: TRBJ2-1; CDR3 protein: CASSLTSGRAYEQFF; CDR3 DNA: TGTGCCAGCAGCTTGACTAGCGGGAGGGCCTATGAGCAGTTCTTC
V gene: TRBV10-2; clone size: few; D gene: TRBD1; J gene: TRBJ1-2; CDR3 protein: CASSGGQGYGYTF; CDR3 DNA: TGCGCCAGCAGTGGGGGACAGGGGTATGGCTACACCTTC
V gene: TRBV6-1; clone size: -; D gene: -; J gene: TRBJ2-2; CDR3 protein: CASSERGGLGTGELFF; CDR3 DNA: TGTGCCAGCAGTGAACGCGGAGGATTGGGCACCGGGGAGCTGTTTTTT
V gene: TRBV7-9; clone size: medium-sized; D gene: -; J gene: TRBJ2-3; CDR3 protein: CASSPRGGGRTDTQYF; CDR3 DNA: TGTGCCAGCAGCCCCAGGGGCGGGGGCCGAACAGATACGCAGTATTTT
V gene: TRBV6-1; clone size: many; D gene: -; J gene: TRBJ1-5; CDR3 protein: CASAGPGNQPQHF; CDR3 DNA: TGTGCCAGCGCCGGGCCCGGCAATCAGCCCCAGCATTTT
V gene: TRBV5-1; clone size: few; D gene: TRBD2; J gene: TRBJ2-5; CDR3 protein: CASSTALGRVETQYF; CDR3 DNA: TGCGCCAGCAGCACCGCCCTAGGGAGGGTAGAGACCCAGTACTTC
V gene: TRBV20-1; clone size: -; D gene: TRBD2; J gene: TRBJ2-3; CDR3 protein: CRGTSGDTDTQYF; CDR3 DNA: TGCAGGGGGACTAGCGGGGACACAGATACGCAGTATTTT
V gene: TRBV3-1; clone size: many; D gene: -; J gene: TRBJ1-4; CDR3 protein: CASSQGEKLFF; CDR3 DNA: TGTGCCAGCAGCCAGGGTGAAAAACTGTTTTTT
V gene: TRBV20-1; clone size: many; D gene: TRBD2; J gene: TRBJ2-7; CDR3 protein: CSARKLAGGPVEQYF; CDR3 DNA: TGCAGTGCTAGGAAACTAGCGGGAGGCCCCGTGGAGCAGTACTTC
V gene: TRBV3-1; clone size: few; D gene: TRBD2; J gene: TRBJ2-5; CDR3 protein: CASSQATWTSGTETQYF; CDR3 DNA: TGTGCCAGCAGCCAAGCCACCTGGACTAGCGGGACAGAGACCCAGTACTTC
V gene: TRBV12-5; clone size: -; D gene: TRBD2; J gene: TRBJ2-2; CDR3 protein: CASGLGLAEGELFF; CDR3 DNA: TGTGCTAGTGGTTTAGGGCTAGCGGAGGGGGAGCTGTTTTTT
V gene: TRBV9; clone size: many; D gene: -; J gene: TRBJ2-3; CDR3 protein: CASSRQDTQYF; CDR3 DNA: TGTGCCAGCAGCAGGCAAGATACGCAGTATTTT
V gene: TRBV18; clone size: -; D gene: -; J gene: TRBJ2-7; CDR3 protein: CASSPSMGVEQYF; CDR3 DNA: TGTGCCAGCTCACCGTCAATGGGGGTTGAGCAGTACTTC
V gene: TRBV20-1; clone size: few; D gene: -; J gene: TRBJ1-6; CDR3 protein: CSARDRSGSNPNSPLHF; CDR3 DNA: TGCAGTGCTAGAGATCGGTCAGGGTCTAACCCCAATTCACCCCTCCACTTT
V gene: TRBV28; clone size: many; D gene: -; J gene: TRBJ1-2; CDR3 protein: CASARPSFNYGYTF; CDR3 DNA: TGTGCCAGCGCACGCCCATCTTTTAACTATGGCTACACCTTC
V gene: TRBV20-1; clone size: many; D gene: TRBD1; J gene: TRBJ1-5; CDR3 protein: CSAPQGARQPQHF; CDR3 DNA: TGCAGTGCACCTCAGGGGGCGCGGCAGCCCCAGCATTTT
V gene: TRBV4-1; clone size: -; D gene: TRBD2; J gene: TRBJ2-1; CDR3 protein: CASSPEIGLAGPYNEQFF; CDR3 DNA: TGCGCCAGCAGCCCCGAAATCGGACTAGCGGGTCCCTACAATGAGCAGTTCTTC
V gene: TRBV7-6; clone size: -; D gene: TRBD1; J gene: TRBJ2-1; CDR3 protein: CASSSRTGRNNEQFF; CDR3 DNA: TGTGCCAGCAGCTCACGGACAGGTCGGAACAATGAGCAGTTCTTC
V gene: TRBV5-5; clone size: many; D gene: -; J gene: TRBJ2-2; CDR3 protein: CASSYTPLHGPGELFF; CDR3 DNA: TGTGCCAGCAGCTATACTCCCTTACACGGCCCCGGGGAGCTGTTTTTT
V gene: TRBV20-1; clone size: -; D gene: -; J gene: TRBJ1-1; CDR3 protein: CSASGQVFRAFF; CDR3 DNA: TGCAGTGCTAGTGGTCAGGTTTTTCGAGCTTTCTTT
V gene: TRBV6-5; clone size: few; D gene: -; J gene: TRBJ2-1; CDR3 protein: CASSYPRDLYNEQFF; CDR3 DNA: TGTGCCAGCAGTTACCCCAGGGACTTATACAATGAGCAGTTCTTC
V gene: TRBV6-1; clone size: many; D gene: -; J gene: TRBJ1-6; CDR3 protein: CASRSGGLGSPLHF; CDR3 DNA: TGTGCCAGCAGAAGTGGGGGGTTGGGTTCACCCCTCCACTTT
V gene: TRBV27; clone size: -; D gene: -; J gene: TRBJ2-6; CDR3 protein: CASSLQGVGANVLTF; CDR3 DNA: TGTGCCAGCAGCCTACAAGGGGTTGGGGCCAACGTCCTGACTTTC
V gene: TRBV19; clone size: few; D gene: TRBD1; J gene: TRBJ1-2; CDR3 protein: CASGQGNGYTF; CDR3 DNA: TGTGCCAGTGGACAGGGGAATGGCTACACCTTC
V gene: TRBV15; clone size: many; D gene: -; J gene: TRBJ2-2; CDR3 protein: CATSFGPTGELFF; CDR3 DNA: TGTGCCACCAGCTTCGGGCCCACCGGGGAGCTGTTTTTT
V gene: TRBV4-1; clone size: many; D gene: -; J gene: TRBJ2-7; CDR3 protein: CASSQEGGGLAASYEQYF; CDR3 DNA: TGCGCCAGCAGCCAAGAAGGAGGGGGGCTAGCGGCCTCCTACGAGCAGTACTTC
V gene: TRBV21-1; clone size: few; D gene: -; J gene: TRBJ2-2; CDR3 protein: CASFQGGTGELFF; CDR3 DNA: TGTGCCAGCTTCCAAGGGGGGACCGGGGAGCTGTTTTTT
V gene: TRBV4-2; clone size: many; D gene: -; J gene: TRBJ2-3; CDR3 protein: CASSQVRALTDTQYF; CDR3 DNA: TGTGCCAGCAGCCAAGTTAGAGCCCTGACAGATACGCAGTATTTT
V gene: TRBV14; clone size: -; D gene: TRBD1; J gene: TRBJ2-7; CDR3 protein: CASIRGQGTYEQYF; CDR3 DNA: TGTGCCAGCATAAGGGGACAGGGGACCTACGAGCAGTACTTC
V gene: TRBV5-1; clone size: many; D gene: -; J gene: TRBJ2-5; CDR3 protein: CASSSQQETQYF; CDR3 DNA: TGCGCCAGCAGTTCCCAGCAAGAGACCCAGTACTTC
V gene: TRBV20-1; clone size: many; D gene: -; J gene: TRBJ1-6; CDR3 protein: CSAQKSTGAASPLHF; CDR3 DNA: TGCAGTGCTCAAAAGTCGACGGGGGCGGCTTCACCCCTCCACTTT
V gene: TRBV12-3/TRBV12-4; clone size: many; D gene: TRBD2; J gene: TRBJ2-1; CDR3 protein: CASSLSGRGYNEQFF; CDR3 DNA: TGTGCCAGCAGTTTAAGCGGGAGGGGTTACAATGAGCAGTTCTTC
V gene: TRBV12-3/TRBV12-4; clone size: -; D gene: TRBD1; J gene: TRBJ2-2; CDR3 protein: CTCSLRVTGQGKSGELFF; CDR3 DNA: TGTACCTGCAGTTTAAGGGTAACGGGACAGGGGAAGTCCGGGGAGCTGTTTTTT
V gene: TRBV7-3; clone size: few; D gene: -; J gene: TRBJ1-2; CDR3 protein: CASSLTNFGNYGYTF; CDR3 DNA: TGTGCCAGCAGCTTAACGAACTTCGGCAACTATGGCTACACCTTC